This T cell receptor beta chain was observed in a study of blood T cells in healthy people across ages. Study results and limitations: Among T cells, TCR beta diversity per million cells dropped roughly linearly as age rose.

Concerning this clonotype: Its antigen is unidentified.

The CDR3 totals 13 residues. Deletions cut 5 bases from V and 8 bases from J, with 15 bases between. The germline V gene has CDR1 SEHNR and CDR2 FQNEAQ (reference sequence). It was with a sample-barcoded 5' primer and a J-beta primer mix that a second PCR of roughly 7 to 12 cycles was run. A 12-random-nucleotide template-switch adaptor tagged each cDNA molecule. One entry per CDR3 protein, called by TCRdb with MiXCR from the 5' RACE reads. The sample records 1.5 million to 2 million distinct CDR3 sequences, approximately 39% being singletons. Russia was home to the donors, healthy Caucasian individuals aged roughly 6 to 90. Extracted total RNA amounted to at least 5.5 micrograms for each sample.

The chain links TRBV7-9 to TRBJ1-1; TRBD1 might be the D (5 bases). The receptor comes from a human donor in good health. Material for sequencing was blood. CDR3 protein: CASSPTDKEEAFF. The DNA for the CDR3 is TGTGCCAGCAGCCCGACAGACAAGGAAGAAGCTTTCTTT.